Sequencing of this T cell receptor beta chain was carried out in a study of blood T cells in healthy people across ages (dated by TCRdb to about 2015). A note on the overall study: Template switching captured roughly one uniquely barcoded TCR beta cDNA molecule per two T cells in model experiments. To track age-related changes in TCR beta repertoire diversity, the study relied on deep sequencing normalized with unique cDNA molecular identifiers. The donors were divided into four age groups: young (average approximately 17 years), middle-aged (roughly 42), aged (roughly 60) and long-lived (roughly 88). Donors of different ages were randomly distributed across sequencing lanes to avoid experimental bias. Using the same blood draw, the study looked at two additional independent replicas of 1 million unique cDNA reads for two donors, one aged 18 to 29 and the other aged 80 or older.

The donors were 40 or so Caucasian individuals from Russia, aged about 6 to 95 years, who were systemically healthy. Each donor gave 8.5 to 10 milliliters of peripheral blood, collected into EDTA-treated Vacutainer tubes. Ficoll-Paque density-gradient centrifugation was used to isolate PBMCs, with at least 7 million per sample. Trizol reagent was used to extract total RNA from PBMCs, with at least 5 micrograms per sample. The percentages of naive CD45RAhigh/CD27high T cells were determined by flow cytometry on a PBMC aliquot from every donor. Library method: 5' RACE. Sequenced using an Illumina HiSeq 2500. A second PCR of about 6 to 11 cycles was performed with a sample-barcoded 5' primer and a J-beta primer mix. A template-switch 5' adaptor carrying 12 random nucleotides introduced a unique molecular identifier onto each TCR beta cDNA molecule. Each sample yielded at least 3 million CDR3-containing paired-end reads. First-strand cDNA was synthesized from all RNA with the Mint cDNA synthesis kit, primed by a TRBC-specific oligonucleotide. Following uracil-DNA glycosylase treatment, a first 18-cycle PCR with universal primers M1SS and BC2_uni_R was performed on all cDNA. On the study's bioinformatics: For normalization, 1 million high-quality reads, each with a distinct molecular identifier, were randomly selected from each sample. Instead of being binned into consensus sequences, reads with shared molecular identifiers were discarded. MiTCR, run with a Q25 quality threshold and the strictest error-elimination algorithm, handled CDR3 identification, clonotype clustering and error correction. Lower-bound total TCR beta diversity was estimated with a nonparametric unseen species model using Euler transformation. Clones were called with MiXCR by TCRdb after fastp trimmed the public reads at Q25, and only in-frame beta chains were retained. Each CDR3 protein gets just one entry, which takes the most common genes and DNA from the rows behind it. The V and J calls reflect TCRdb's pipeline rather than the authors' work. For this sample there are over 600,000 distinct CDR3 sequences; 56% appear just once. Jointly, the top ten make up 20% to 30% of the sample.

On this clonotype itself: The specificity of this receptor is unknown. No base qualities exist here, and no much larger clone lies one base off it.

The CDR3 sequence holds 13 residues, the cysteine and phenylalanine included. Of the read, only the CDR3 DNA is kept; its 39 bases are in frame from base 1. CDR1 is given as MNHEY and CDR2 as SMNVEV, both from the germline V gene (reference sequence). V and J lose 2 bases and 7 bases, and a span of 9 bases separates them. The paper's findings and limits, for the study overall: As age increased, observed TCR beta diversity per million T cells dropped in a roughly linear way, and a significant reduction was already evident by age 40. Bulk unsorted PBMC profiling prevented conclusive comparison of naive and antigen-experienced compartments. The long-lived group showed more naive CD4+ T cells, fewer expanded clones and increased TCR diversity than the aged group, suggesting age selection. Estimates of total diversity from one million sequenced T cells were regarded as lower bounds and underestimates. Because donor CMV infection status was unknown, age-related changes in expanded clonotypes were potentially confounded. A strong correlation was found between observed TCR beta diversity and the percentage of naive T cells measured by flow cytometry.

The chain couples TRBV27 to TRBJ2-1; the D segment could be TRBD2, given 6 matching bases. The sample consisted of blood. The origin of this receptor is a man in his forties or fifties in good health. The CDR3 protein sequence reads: CASSLDGLNEQFF. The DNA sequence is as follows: TGTGCCAGCAGTTTAGACGGACTAAATGAGCAGTTCTTC.